A selection of T cell receptor beta chains follows, all from one sample in a study of T cell repertoires in cytomegalovirus infection. No antigen has been identified for these receptors. TCRdb reprocessed the reads with MiXCR, giving one entry per CDR3 protein. The data contain roughly 990,000 distinct CDR3 sequences, 30% to 40% of them seen just once; the ten biggest clones take up about an eighth. Sequences were derived from cultured CD8+ T cells from PBMCs, sampled from culture after CMV antigen stimulation. These receptors all stem from a human donor in good health (CMV status not recorded). Some clones in this sample may be carry-over from other donors' samples. Both conserved end residues are part of each CDR3. The D gene is left open where the match is weak. For some rows the clone size is stated as once, few or many, or as a class when expanded; others skip it.

CDR3aa,CDR3nt,v_gene,abundance,d_gene,j_gene
CASSLRAVNTEAFF,TGTGCCAGCAGCTTACGGGCGGTGAACACTGAAGCTTTCTTT,TRBV7-8,many,-,TRBJ1-1
CASSPDPVEQYF,TGTGCCAGCAGCCCTGACCCTGTGGAGCAGTACTTC,TRBV7-9,many,-,TRBJ2-7
CASRSEEKLFF,TGTGCCAGCAGGTCGGAGGAAAAACTGTTTTTT,TRBV6-6,few,-,TRBJ1-4
CASTTGFGLSEQFF,TGTGCCAGCACTACAGGATTCGGTCTGAGTGAGCAGTTCTTC,TRBV6-6,-,-,TRBJ2-1
CASSPRGQGGTEAFF,TGTGCCAGCAGCCCGAGAGGACAGGGAGGAACTGAAGCTTTCTTT,TRBV7-6,-,TRBD1,TRBJ1-1
CASSYPFGLNTEAFF,TGTGCCAGCAGTTACCCCTTTGGACTGAACACTGAAGCTTTCTTT,TRBV6-2/TRBV6-3,-,-,TRBJ1-1
CASSPIEGTGELFF,TGTGCCAGCTCACCAATCGAGGGCACCGGGGAGCTGTTTTTT,TRBV18,few,-,TRBJ2-2
CASSLWGPGPNTEAFF,TGTGCCAGCAGCTTATGGGGGCCGGGGCCGAACACTGAAGCTTTCTTT,TRBV7-3,few,-,TRBJ1-1
CASSVGPRNSGIYGYTF,TGTGCCAGCAGCGTGGGGCCCCGGAACAGCGGGATCTATGGCTACACCTTC,TRBV9,-,-,TRBJ1-2
CASSLGTGDPYGYTF,TGTGCCAGCAGCCTCGGGACAGGCGATCCATATGGCTACACCTTC,TRBV5-4,-,TRBD1,TRBJ1-2
CASSAIPGQGAIRDTEAFF,TGTGCCAGCAGTGCAATCCCCGGACAGGGGGCGATTAGGGACACTGAAGCTTTCTTT,TRBV27,-,TRBD1,TRBJ1-1